This section outlines one T cell receptor beta chain sequence together with its context. Its antigen is undetermined. Germline V gene sequence: CDR1 MNHEY, CDR2 SMNVEV (reference sequence). The CDR3 consists of 13 residues. With V trimmed by 5 bases and J by 0 bases, 1 base remained unmatched. Libraries were prepared by immunoSEQ multiplex PCR; TCRdb keeps only in-frame clonotypes and omits some of them. The table shows tens of thousands of clones, with around three quarters occurring only once. These data originate in a study of OX40 agonist ivuxolimab in advanced cancers. In the study overall: Patients were treated with intravenous ivuxolimab, dosed at 0.01 to 10 mg/kg and infused every 2 weeks. Whole-study findings and limits: Clonal expansion was seen in CD4+ and CD8+ blood T cells by week 6 at 0.1 to 3.0 mg/kg. In CD8+ T cells, expanded clones were on average more numerous than in CD4+.

The sampling schedule covered blood at baseline, cycle 4 day 1, and cycle 7 day 1. Sequenced material: CD4+ or CD8+ T cells sorted from blood, taken in a trial of the OX40 agonist ivuxolimab. The V call is TRBV27, the J call TRBJ2-7, with 7 bases fitting TRBD2. The receptor was isolated from an adult with an advanced solid tumor such as melanoma, head and neck, liver or kidney cancer. In nucleotides, the CDR3 is TGTGCCAGCAGTCGGACTAGCTCCTACGAGCAGTACTTC. Amino acid sequence: CASSRTSSYEQYF.